This TCR beta chain was sequenced in a study of blood T cell repertoires in COVID-19. Clones were read by immunoSEQ multiplex PCR, and TCRdb kept only the in-frame ones, dropping some. The sample lists about 270,000 clones, 70% to 90% occurring once. Sequencing used PBMCs or T cells enriched from blood (not recorded which). The clonotype originates from a woman aged 25-40 years with acute COVID-19.

The CDR3 sequence: CASSLQGARGNTIYF. CDR3 sequence (DNA): TGTGCCAGCAGCTTGCAGGGGGCGAGAGGAAACACCATATATTTT. The V gene is TRBV5-4, the J gene TRBJ1-3; 8 positions match TRBD1. The germline V gene has CDR1 SGHNT and CDR2 YYREEE (reference sequence). V gave up 1 base and J gave up 4 bases; unmatched junction bases: 4. This CDR3 has 15 amino acids.